The source of this TCR beta chain is a study of blood T cell repertoires in COVID-19. Germline CDR1 is SNHLY and CDR2 is FYNNEI. V trimming: 4 bases; J trimming: 8 bases; junction bases outside the gene matches: 4. The CDR3 has 13 residues. Using immunoSEQ multiplex PCR, the repertoire was profiled, and TCRdb retains in-frame clones only, with some absent. The data show 150,000 to 200,000 clones, roughly 77% seen once. This TCR was sampled from a woman aged 40 to 50 with COVID-19, enrolled during active disease. The rearrangement uses TRBV2 and TRBJ1-4, with TRBD1 identical over 7 bases. Sequencing was carried out using peripheral blood. The CDR3 nucleotides are TGTGCCAGCAGTGCTGACAGGGAGGAAAAACTGTTTTTT. Translating gives CASSADREEKLFF.